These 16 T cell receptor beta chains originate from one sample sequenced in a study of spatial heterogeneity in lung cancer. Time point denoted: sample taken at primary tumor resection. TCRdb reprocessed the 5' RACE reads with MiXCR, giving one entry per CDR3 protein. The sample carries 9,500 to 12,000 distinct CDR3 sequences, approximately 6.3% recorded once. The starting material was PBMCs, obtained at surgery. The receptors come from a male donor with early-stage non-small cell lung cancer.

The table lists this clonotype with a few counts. The CDR3 DNA reads as TGTGCCAGCTCACCCCAGACAGGGGGCACAGATACGCAGTATTTT. Translated, it gives CASSPQTGGTDTQYF. The V gene is TRBV18, the J gene TRBJ2-3; TRBD1 matches 8 bases. The CDR3 has 15 residues. Germline trimming cut 3 bases from V and 1 base from J; bases unmatched to any gene: 3. Germline lookup yields CDR1 KGHSH and CDR2 LQKENI.

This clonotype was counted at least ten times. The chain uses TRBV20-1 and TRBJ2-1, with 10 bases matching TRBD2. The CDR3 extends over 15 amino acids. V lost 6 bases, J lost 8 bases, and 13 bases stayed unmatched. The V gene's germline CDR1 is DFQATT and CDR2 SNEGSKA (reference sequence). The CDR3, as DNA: TGCAGTGCCACCGTAGCGGGAGGCCCCGGGGATGAGCAGTTCTTC. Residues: CSATVAGGPGDEQFF.

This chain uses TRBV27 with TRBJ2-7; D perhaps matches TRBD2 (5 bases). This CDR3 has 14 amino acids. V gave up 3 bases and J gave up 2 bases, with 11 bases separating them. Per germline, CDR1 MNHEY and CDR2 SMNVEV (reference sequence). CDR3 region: CASSFPGGTYEQYF. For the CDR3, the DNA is TGTGCCAGCAGTTTCCCCGGAGGAACCTACGAGCAGTACTTC.

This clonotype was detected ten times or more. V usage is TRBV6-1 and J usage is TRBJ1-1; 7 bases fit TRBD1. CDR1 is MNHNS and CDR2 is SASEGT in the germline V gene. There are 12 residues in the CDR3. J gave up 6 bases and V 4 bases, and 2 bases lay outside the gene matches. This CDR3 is CASSGDRPEAFF. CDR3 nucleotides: TGTGCCAGCAGTGGGGACAGACCTGAAGCTTTCTTT.

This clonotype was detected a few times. The CDR3 here is CASSLVEQETQYF. CDR3 nucleotides: TGTGCCAGCAGCCTAGTGGAACAAGAGACCCAGTACTTC. The V gene is TRBV11-2, the J gene TRBJ2-5, with unresolved D. Trimming shortened V by 5 bases and J by 2 bases, and 9 bases separated the two germline ends. The length of the CDR3 is 13 residues. The germline gives CDR1 SGHAT, CDR2 FQNNGV.

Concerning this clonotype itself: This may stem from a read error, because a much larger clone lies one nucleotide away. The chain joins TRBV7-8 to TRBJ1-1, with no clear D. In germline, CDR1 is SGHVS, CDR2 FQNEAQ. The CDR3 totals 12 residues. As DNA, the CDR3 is TGTGCCAGCAGCTTCCTAGACACTAAAGCTTTCTTT. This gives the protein CASSFLDTKAFF.

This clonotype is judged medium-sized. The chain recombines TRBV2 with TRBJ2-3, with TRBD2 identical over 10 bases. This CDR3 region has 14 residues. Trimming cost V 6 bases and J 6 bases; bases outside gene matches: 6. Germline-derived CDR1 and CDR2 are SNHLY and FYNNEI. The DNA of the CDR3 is TGTGCCAGCAGCCGGACTAGCGGTGGTGATACGCAGTATTTT. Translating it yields CASSRTSGGDTQYF.

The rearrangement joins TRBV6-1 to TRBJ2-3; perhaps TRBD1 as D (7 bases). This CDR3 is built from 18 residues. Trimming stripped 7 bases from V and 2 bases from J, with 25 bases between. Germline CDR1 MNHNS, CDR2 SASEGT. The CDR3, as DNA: TGTGCCAGCACCCCAGGCCTCCCAGGGGGGACGGACACAGATACGCAGTATTTT. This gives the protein CASTPGLPGGTDTDTQYF.

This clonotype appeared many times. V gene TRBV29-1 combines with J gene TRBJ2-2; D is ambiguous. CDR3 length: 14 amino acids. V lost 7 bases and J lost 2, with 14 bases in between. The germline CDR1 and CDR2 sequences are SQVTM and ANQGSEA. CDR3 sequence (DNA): TGCAGCGCCTACGAACACACTAACACCGGGGAGCTGTTTTTT. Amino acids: CSAYEHTNTGELFF.

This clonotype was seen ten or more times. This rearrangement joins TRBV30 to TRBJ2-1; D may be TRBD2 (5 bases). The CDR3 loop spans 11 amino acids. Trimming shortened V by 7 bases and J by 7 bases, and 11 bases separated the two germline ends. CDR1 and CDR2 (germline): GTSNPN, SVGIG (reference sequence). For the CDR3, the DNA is TGTGCCTCCAGCAGAGGGAATGAGCAGTTCTTC. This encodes CASSRGNEQFF.

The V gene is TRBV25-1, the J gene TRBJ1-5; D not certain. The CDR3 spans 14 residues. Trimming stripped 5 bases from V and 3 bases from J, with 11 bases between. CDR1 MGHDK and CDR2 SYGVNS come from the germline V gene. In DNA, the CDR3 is TGTGCCAGCAGTCCCCCCCGGGACAATCAGCCCCAGCATTTT. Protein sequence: CASSPPRDNQPQHF. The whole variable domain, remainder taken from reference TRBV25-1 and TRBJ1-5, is EADIYQTPRYLVIGTGKKITLECSQTMGHDKMYWYQQDPGMELHLIHYSYGVNSTEKGDLSSESTVSRIRTEHFPLTLESARPSHTSQYLCASSPPRDNQPQHFGDGTRLSIL.

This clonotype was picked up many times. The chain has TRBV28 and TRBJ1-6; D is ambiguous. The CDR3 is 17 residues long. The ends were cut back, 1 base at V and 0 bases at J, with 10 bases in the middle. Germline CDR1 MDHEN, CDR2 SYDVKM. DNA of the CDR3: TGTGCCAGCAGTTTATATACAGCCAGCTCCTATAATTCACCCCTCCACTTT. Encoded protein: CASSLYTASSYNSPLHF.

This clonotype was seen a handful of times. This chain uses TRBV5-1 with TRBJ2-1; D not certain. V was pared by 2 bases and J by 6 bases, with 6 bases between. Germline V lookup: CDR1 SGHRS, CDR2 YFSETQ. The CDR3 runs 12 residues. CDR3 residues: CASSLPFNEQFF. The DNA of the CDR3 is TGCGCCAGCAGCTTACCTTTCAATGAGCAGTTCTTC.

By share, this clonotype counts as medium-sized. DNA of the CDR3: TGTGCCAGCAGCTTGAGGGGCGGGCCAGCCAAAAACATTCAGTACTTC. Translating gives CASSLRGGPAKNIQYF. This chain links TRBV5-4 with TRBJ2-4; D may match TRBD1 or TRBD2 (5 bases each). This CDR3 is 16 amino acids long. Deletions cut 1 base from V and 0 bases from J, with 11 bases between. Per germline, CDR1 SGHNT and CDR2 YYREEE (reference sequence).

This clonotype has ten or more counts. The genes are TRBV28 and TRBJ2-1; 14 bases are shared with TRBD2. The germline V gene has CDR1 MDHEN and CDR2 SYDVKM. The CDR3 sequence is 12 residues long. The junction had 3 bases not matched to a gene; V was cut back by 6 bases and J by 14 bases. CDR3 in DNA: TGTGCCAGCAGACGGGGACTAGCGGGAGAGTTCTTC. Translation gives CASRRGLAGEFF.

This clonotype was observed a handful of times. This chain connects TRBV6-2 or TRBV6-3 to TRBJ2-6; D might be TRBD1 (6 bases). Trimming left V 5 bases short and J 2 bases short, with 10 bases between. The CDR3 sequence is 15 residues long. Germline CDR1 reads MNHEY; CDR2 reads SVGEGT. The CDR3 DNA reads TGTGCCAGCAGTCCGCGACAGGCTGGGGCCAACGTCCTGACTTTC. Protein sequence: CASSPRQAGANVLTF.